One and the same sample provided the 2 T cell receptor beta chains below, sequenced in a study of blood T cell repertoires in COVID-19. Method: immunoSEQ multiplex PCR; TCRdb's copy keeps in-frame clones and lacks some. The sample carries about 170,000 clones, around 85% recorded once. The sequencing sample was made of peripheral blood. The receptors come from a human donor with acute or convalescent COVID-19. The donor label of this sample is uncertain.

This clone was seen a few times. The chain recombines TRBV10-2 with TRBJ1-6, with D hard to call. V lost 2 bases to trimming and J lost 7 bases, with 3 bases between them. Looked up from germline, CDR1 is WSHSY and CDR2 is SAAADI. This CDR3 is built from 12 residues. CDR3 sequence reads: CASSEVNSPLHF. Written as DNA, the CDR3 is TGCGCCAGCAGTGAGGTAAATTCACCCCTCCACTTT.

This clone was seen only once. The V and J genes are TRBV30 and TRBJ1-5, with D uncertain. Germline lookup yields CDR1 GTSNPN and CDR2 SVGIG (reference sequence). The CDR3 length is 13 residues. The germline V and J ends were trimmed by 2 bases and 4 bases, with 9 bases remaining between them. The CDR3 region has the DNA TGTGCCTGGAGTCTTAAGCTTAATCAGCCCCAGCATTTT. This gives the protein CAWSLKLNQPQHF.